This entry lists 32 T cell receptor beta chains sequenced from one sample in a study of CD8+ T cells in alopecia areata listed by TCRdb under 2018. The receptor library was made with the immunoSEQ multiplex PCR assay. For TCR sequencing, RNA was extracted from every sample and reverse transcribed into cDNA to serve as template. TCRdb limited this immuneACCESS table to in-frame rearrangements with V and J called. A share of clones is missing; checked studies link under half to unresolved V genes, and the rest is unexplained. For this sample there are hundreds of thousands of clones; about three fifths appear just once. Of the sample, 0.8% to 1% is held by the ten largest clones. Interpreted using the paper, the treatment or condition label stands for: oral pan-JAK inhibitor, 5-10 mg twice daily. This specimen consisted of CD4+ T cells sorted from blood, obtained between weeks 51 and 54, from a patient treated with tofacitinib. Receptor source: a human donor with alopecia areata.

The V call is TRBV4-3, the J call TRBJ1-6; weak D call: TRBD1 (5 bases). V gave up 1 base and J gave up 6 bases, with 10 bases separating them. The germline V gene has CDR1 LGHNA and CDR2 YSLEER. The CDR3 is made up of 15 amino acids. The CDR3 coding sequence is TGCGCCAGCAGCCAAGGCGCAGGGATTAATTCACCCCTCCACTTT. Its translation is CASSQGAGINSPLHF.

This chain joins TRBV4-1 and TRBJ2-7; D remains unclear. V gave up 0 bases and J gave up 6 bases, with 9 bases separating them. From germline, CDR1 is MGHRA and CDR2 YSYEKL. The length of the CDR3 is 13 residues. The CDR3 sequence: CASSQEGGGEQYF. Here the CDR3 DNA reads TGCGCCAGCAGCCAAGAAGGCGGTGGCGAGCAGTACTTC.

This clone was seen ten or more times. The rearrangement links TRBV7-9 to TRBJ2-5, with TRBD1 as a possible D gene (6 bases). Per the germline V gene, CDR1 is SEHNR and CDR2 is FQNEAQ (reference sequence). Trimming cost V 4 bases and J 2 bases, with 14 bases left between them. The CDR3 spans 15 residues. CDR3 loop: CASSYSGQSQETQYF. CDR3 sequence (DNA): TGTGCCAGCAGCTACTCGGGACAATCACAAGAGACCCAGTACTTC.

The rearrangement links TRBV7-8 to TRBJ1-5, with 9 bases that match TRBD1. CDR1 SGHVS and CDR2 FQNEAQ come from the germline V gene. This CDR3 region has 17 residues. Losses at the gene ends were 4 bases for V and 1 base for J; bases not matched to a gene: 8. The DNA for the CDR3 is TGTGCCAGCAGCTCCAGACAGGGGGGTTTGAGCAATCAGCCCCAGCATTTT. Protein: CASSSRQGGLSNQPQHF.

This clone was observed a few times. This chain links TRBV27 with TRBJ1-2, with 11 positions matching TRBD1. The germline V gene encodes CDR1 MNHEY and CDR2 SMNVEV (reference sequence). The J segment lost 2 bases and the V segment lost 2 bases, leaving 4 bases of the junction unmatched. This CDR3 has 16 residues. The DNA of the CDR3 is TGTGCCAGCAGTTTAGGAGGGACAGGGGGAAACTATGGCTACACCTTC. Translating it yields CASSLGGTGGNYGYTF.

The chain couples TRBV14 to TRBJ2-7, with 9 bases that match TRBD1. With V trimmed by 2 bases and J by 3 bases, 5 bases remained unmatched. The germline V gene encodes CDR1 SGHDN and CDR2 FVKESK. The CDR3 sequence is 15 residues long. CDR3 sequence (DNA): TGTGCCAGCAGCCAACTCCGGGACAGGGTCTACGAGCAGTACTTC. This codes for CASSQLRDRVYEQYF.

The rearrangement joins TRBV27 to TRBJ1-6; the match to TRBD1 covers 9 bases. Germline CDR1 is MNHEY and CDR2 is SMNVEV (reference sequence). The J segment lost 8 bases and the V segment lost 9 bases, leaving 8 bases of the junction unmatched. This CDR3 spans 14 amino acids. The CDR3 DNA reads as TGTGCCAGTTGTGAGGGACAGGGATATTCACCCCTCCACTTT. Translating gives CASCEGQGYSPLHF.

The V call is TRBV5-1, the J call TRBJ2-1; no definite D call. The CDR3 is 14 amino acids. V lost 0 bases and J lost 3, with 7 bases in between. Germline lookup yields CDR1 SGHRS and CDR2 YFSETQ. The CDR3 DNA follows: TGCGCCAGCAGCTTGGTACAGAACTACAATGAGCAGTTCTTC. The encoded protein is CASSLVQNYNEQFF.

This clone was seen ten or more times. The chain has TRBV4-1 and TRBJ1-1; the match to TRBD1 covers 7 bases. The V segment lost 1 base and the J segment 5 bases; nucleotides outside the gene matches: 7. This CDR3 has 15 amino acids. Germline CDR1 is MGHRA and CDR2 is YSYEKL. For the CDR3, the DNA is TGCGCCAGCAGCCAAGCCCACAGGGGACGGACTGAAGCTTTCTTT. Residues: CASSQAHRGRTEAFF.

The V gene is TRBV29-1, the J gene TRBJ1-2, with D possibly matching TRBD1 (5 bases). CDR1 is SQVTM and CDR2 is ANQGSEA in the germline V gene. The CDR3 covers 12 residues. V was cut by 3 bases and J by 6 bases, with 11 bases left in between. Here the CDR3 DNA reads TGCAGCGTTGAGAGGGACCTAAATGGCTACACCTTC. Translated, it gives CSVERDLNGYTF.

This chain joins TRBV9 and TRBJ1-2, with D unclear. Germline loops: CDR1 SGDLS, CDR2 YYNGEE. The V and J ends lost 0 bases and 8 bases respectively, with 14 bases between them. The CDR3 has 14 residues. This CDR3 reads CASSVAGGEWGYTF. CDR3 nucleotides: TGTGCCAGCAGCGTAGCCGGCGGGGAGTGGGGCTACACCTTC. The full variable domain, its missing parts supplied by reference TRBV9 and TRBJ1-2, is DSGVTQTPKHLITATGQRVTLRCSPRSGDLSVYWYQQSLDQGLQFLIQYYNGEERAKGNILERFSAQQFPDLHSELNLSSLELGDSALYFCASSVAGGEWGYTFGSGTRLTVV.

For the CDR3, the DNA is TGCAGCTACCTTAGAAGCTCAGATACGCAGTATTTT. As protein: CSYLRSSDTQYF. The V gene is TRBV29-1, the J gene TRBJ2-3; D remains ambiguous. Germline V lookup: CDR1 SQVTM, CDR2 ANQGSEA. Trimming took 8 bases from V and 4 from J, leaving 13 bases between them. The CDR3 spans 12 residues.

This clone was seen repeatedly, ten times or more. V is TRBV5-1 and J is TRBJ2-1; D is perhaps TRBD1 (5 bases). V was shortened by 0 bases and J by 9 bases, with 13 bases between the two germline ends. Per germline, CDR1 SGHRS and CDR2 YFSETQ. The CDR3 is made up of 14 amino acids. The CDR3 coding sequence is TGCGCCAGCAGCTTGGCCACGGAGCAGGGTGAGCAGTTCTTC. Its translation: CASSLATEQGEQFF.

The V and J genes are TRBV30 and TRBJ1-2, with 7 nucleotides matching TRBD1. Germline V lookup: CDR1 GTSNPN, CDR2 SVGIG (reference sequence). V gave up 2 bases and J gave up 7 bases; unmatched junction bases: 10. The CDR3 runs to 14 residues. The CDR3 sequence: CAWSFLQGKVGYTF. The CDR3 bases are TGTGCCTGGAGTTTCCTACAGGGGAAGGTTGGCTACACCTTC. The full variable domain, rest sourced from reference TRBV30 and TRBJ1-2, is SQTIHQWPATLVQPVGSPLSLECTVEGTSNPNLYWYRQAAGRGLQLLFYSVGIGQISSEVPQNLSASRPQDRQFILSSKKLLLSDSGFYLCAWSFLQGKVGYTFGSGTRLTVV.

The chain is built from TRBV7-2 and TRBJ1-4; D may be TRBD1 (5 bases). This CDR3 has 16 amino acids. The germline V and J ends were trimmed by 1 base and 6 bases, with 15 bases remaining between them. Per germline, CDR1 SGHTA and CDR2 FQGNSA. The CDR3 DNA sequence: TGTGCCAGCAGCTTAGACGTGTTCCAGGGAGATGAAAAACTGTTTTTT. Residues: CASSLDVFQGDEKLFF.

The table lists this clone with a few counts. The chain recombines TRBV30 with TRBJ2-2; 11 bases fit TRBD1. Germline CDR1 reads GTSNPN; CDR2 reads SVGIG (reference sequence). The CDR3 consists of 15 residues. The ends lost 0 bases at V and 4 bases at J; junction bases unmatched: 1. The CDR3 coding sequence is TGTGCCTGGAGTGTAGGACAGGGGGCCACCGGGGAGCTGTTTTTT. This encodes CAWSVGQGATGELFF.

This clone was counted a few times. The rearrangement uses TRBV7-9 and TRBJ2-2; possibly TRBD1 or TRBD2 for D (5 bases each). V lost 7 bases, J lost 7 bases, and 19 bases lay in between. This CDR3 comprises 15 residues. The germline V gene encodes CDR1 SEHNR and CDR2 FQNEAQ (reference sequence). CDR3 protein: CASTEGFVEGGELFF. CDR3 coding DNA: TGTGCCAGCACAGAGGGGTTCGTCGAAGGCGGGGAGCTGTTTTTT.

The J gene is TRBJ2-7, the V gene TRBV6-6, with a possible D match to TRBD1 (6 bases). Germline V gene sequence: CDR1 MNHNY, CDR2 SVGAGI (reference sequence). V shed 6 bases and J shed 0 bases, with 12 bases lying between them. The CDR3 totals 14 residues. The CDR3 coding sequence is TGTGCCAGCAGACCGGGACATAGCTCCTACGAGCAGTACTTC. Encoded protein: CASRPGHSSYEQYF.

The chain carries TRBV6-5 and TRBJ1-5, with D tentatively TRBD1 (5 bases). Germline CDR1 and CDR2: MNHEY and SVGAGI. Trimming shortened V by 5 bases and J by 5 bases, and 10 bases separated the two germline ends. This CDR3 is 13 amino acids long. In nucleotides, the CDR3 is TGTGCCAGCAGTGGGGACGGAGATCAGCCCCAGCATTTT. This sequence encodes CASSGDGDQPQHF.

Comment on this clone: The same CDR3 also results from other DNA sequences found in this sample. The chain employs TRBV30 and TRBJ2-5, with TRBD2 as a possible D gene (6 bases). The length of the CDR3 is 13 residues. The germline V gene encodes CDR1 GTSNPN and CDR2 SVGIG (reference sequence). Deletions cut 2 bases from V and 2 bases from J, with 9 bases between. The CDR3, as DNA: TGTGCCTGGAGTCCTGGGGGGCAAGAGACCCAGTACTTC. Translation gives CAWSPGGQETQYF.

This clone was detected only once. The rearrangement uses TRBV30 and TRBJ1-6; D unresolved. This CDR3 has 16 residues. Germline V gene sequence: CDR1 GTSNPN, CDR2 SVGIG (reference sequence). Trimming removed 0 bases from V and 0 bases from J, with 9 bases in between. CDR3 sequence reads: CAWSVLWSSYNSPLHF. The CDR3 region has the DNA TGTGCCTGGAGTGTACTCTGGAGCTCCTATAATTCACCCCTCCACTTT.

This sequence joins TRBV6-1 and TRBJ1-1, with D tentatively TRBD1 (5 bases). Germline loops: CDR1 MNHNS, CDR2 SASEGT. This CDR3 has 15 residues. Between the trimmed V and J ends, which lost 5 bases and 5 bases, there was a span of 18 bases. The CDR3 loop is CASSLGAGRKTEAFF. The CDR3 nucleotides are TGTGCCAGCAGTCTAGGGGCAGGGCGGAAGACTGAAGCTTTCTTT.

In its sample, this clone was seen a few times. The chain carries TRBV10-3 and TRBJ2-1; 8 bases map to TRBD2. The CDR3 extends over 15 amino acids. Trimming removed 4 bases from V and 4 bases from J; junction bases left unmatched: 6. Germline loops: CDR1 ENHRY, CDR2 SYGVKD. The CDR3 region is CAISGAAGGYNEQFF. The DNA for the CDR3 is TGTGCCATCAGTGGAGCGGCGGGGGGTTACAATGAGCAGTTCTTC.

This clone occurred a few times. J is TRBJ1-5 and V is TRBV30, with a tentative D call TRBD1 (5 bases). Germline loops: CDR1 GTSNPN, CDR2 SVGIG (reference sequence). The V end lost 1 base, the J end lost 5 bases, and 9 bases lay between the germline ends. This CDR3 is built from 13 residues. CDR3 DNA sequence: TGTGCCTGGAGTGAGGGGCCTGATCAGCCCCAGCATTTT. It is translated as CAWSEGPDQPQHF. The full variable domain, completed using reference TRBV30 and TRBJ1-5, is SQTIHQWPATLVQPVGSPLSLECTVEGTSNPNLYWYRQAAGRGLQLLFYSVGIGQISSEVPQNLSASRPQDRQFILSSKKLLLSDSGFYLCAWSEGPDQPQHFGDGTRLSIL.

V gene TRBV9 combines with J gene TRBJ1-5, with a tentative D call TRBD1 (5 bases). V shed 0 bases and J shed 7 bases, with 11 bases lying between them. The germline gives CDR1 SGDLS, CDR2 YYNGEE. The CDR3 consists of 14 residues. This CDR3 is CASSVGAWGQPQHF. The CDR3, as DNA: TGTGCCAGCAGCGTAGGGGCGTGGGGCCAGCCCCAGCATTTT.

The V and J genes are TRBV2 and TRBJ1-3, with unresolved D. There are 15 residues in the CDR3. V lost 0 bases and J lost 2, with 8 bases in between. From germline, CDR1 is SNHLY and CDR2 FYNNEI. CDR3 sequence reads: CASSEAPPPGNTIYF. CDR3 DNA: TGTGCCAGCAGTGAAGCCCCCCCTCCTGGAAACACCATATATTTT.

The chain links TRBV19 to TRBJ1-1; D gene ambiguous. With 4 bases removed from V and 0 bases from J, the gap between germline ends came to 15 bases. CDR3 length equals 16 residues. Germline assignment: CDR1 LNHDA and CDR2 SQIVND (reference sequence). The CDR3 bases are TGTGCCAGTAGTACCCCACCAGCATACATGAACACTGAAGCTTTCTTT. Residues: CASSTPPAYMNTEAFF.

Only a few counts were recorded for this clone. The chain recombines TRBV5-1 with TRBJ2-5; no clear D. The CDR3 covers 13 residues. V was shortened by 6 bases and J by 5 bases, with 14 bases between the two germline ends. The germline CDR1 and CDR2 sequences are SGHRS and YFSETQ. The CDR3 nucleotides are TGCGCCAGCACCACACATCGAGCGGAGACCCAGTACTTC. Its protein is CASTTHRAETQYF.

The chain employs TRBV7-2 and TRBJ2-5, with D possibly being TRBD2 (5 bases). The CDR3 is 13 residues long. Between the trimmed V and J ends, which lost 2 bases and 5 bases, there was a span of 9 bases. CDR1 and CDR2 (germline): SGHTA, FQGNSA. CDR3 bases: TGTGCCAGCAGCTTAAGATCGGGGGAGACCCAGTACTTC. Protein sequence: CASSLRSGETQYF. The complete variable domain, with remaining parts taken from reference TRBV7-2 and TRBJ2-5, reads GAGVSQSPSNKVTEKGKDVELRCDPISGHTALYWYRQSLGQGLEFLIYFQGNSAPDKSGLPSDRFSAERTGGSVSTLTIQRTQQEDSAVYLCASSLRSGETQYFGPGTRLLVL.

The J gene is TRBJ2-2, the V gene TRBV29-1; D uncertain. Germline V gene data show CDR1 as SQVTM and CDR2 as ANQGSEA. Trimming cost V 5 bases and J 3 bases, with 7 bases left between them. The CDR3 has 12 amino acids. CDR3 nucleotide sequence: TGCAGCGTTAGGGTTTACACCGGGGAGCTGTTTTTT. Amino acid sequence: CSVRVYTGELFF.

V usage is TRBV29-1 and J usage is TRBJ1-2, with a tentative D call TRBD1 (5 bases). The CDR3 spans 11 residues. Germline V gene lookup returns CDR1 SQVTM and CDR2 ANQGSEA. The germline V and J ends were trimmed by 6 bases and 3 bases, with 8 bases remaining between them. CDR3 residues: CSVQQDYGYTF. In DNA, the CDR3 is TGCAGCGTGCAACAGGACTATGGCTACACCTTC. Looking up the rest from reference TRBV29-1 and TRBJ1-2 gives the full variable domain: SAVISQKPSRDICQRGTSLTIQCQVDSQVTMMFWYRQQPGQSLTLIATANQGSEATYESGFVIDKFPISRPNLTFSTLTVSNMSPEDSSIYLCSVQQDYGYTFGSGTRLTVV.

Only a few counts were recorded for this clone. The chain recombines TRBV30 with TRBJ1-2; D is perhaps TRBD1 (5 bases). The germline V gene has CDR1 GTSNPN and CDR2 SVGIG (reference sequence). V lost 4 bases and J 2 bases, leaving 11 bases between the germline ends. The CDR3 is 13 amino acids. The CDR3 region is CAWKTGLNYGYTF. CDR3 sequence (DNA): TGTGCCTGGAAAACGGGGCTGAACTATGGCTACACCTTC.